Listed below are T cell receptor beta chains from one sample, sequenced in a study of blood T cell repertoires in COVID-19. TCRdb's copy holds only in-frame clones and misses some; the assay was immunoSEQ multiplex PCR. The repertoire consists of some 30,000 clones, with 84% occurring once and the leading ten covering about 14%. The sample taken for sequencing was peripheral blood. These receptors were collected from a human donor in a cohort sampled during active COVID-19. CDR3s include the opening cysteine and the closing phenylalanine or tryptophan. A D gene is named only where the DNA matches it firmly. Rows may omit the clone size; those that give it use once, few, many or a size class.

D,size,V,J,CDR3,DNA
TRBD2,-,TRBV5-5,TRBJ2-3,CASSLLLAGGTDTQYF,TGTGCCAGCAGCTTGCTACTAGCGGGGGGCACAGATACGCAGTATTTT
-,-,TRBV15,TRBJ2-4,CATSRAAGTALKAKNIQYF,TGTGCCACCAGCAGAGCGGCGGGGACCGCGCTGAAGGCCAAAAACATTCAGTACTTC
-,-,TRBV6-5,TRBJ1-5,CASGPMRGWQPQHF,TGTGCCAGCGGCCCGATGCGGGGCTGGCAGCCCCAGCATTTT
TRBD1,-,TRBV7-2,TRBJ1-5,CASSLKQGSQPQHF,TGTGCCAGCAGCTTAAAACAGGGGAGTCAGCCCCAGCATTTT
-,-,TRBV3-1/TRBV3-2,TRBJ2-1,CASSHTGGEFF,TGTGCCAGCAGCCATACAGGTGGGGAGTTCTTC
-,-,TRBV6-6,TRBJ2-7,CASSYLGQTLEQYF,TGTGCCAGCAGTTACCTTGGACAGACCCTAGAGCAGTACTTC
TRBD1,-,TRBV18,TRBJ1-4,CASSPPTGPREKLFF,TGTGCCAGCTCACCACCGACAGGGCCGCGAGAAAAACTGTTTTTT
TRBD1,-,TRBV5-6,TRBJ2-4,CASSWGQGVSAKNIQYF,TGTGCCAGCAGCTGGGGACAGGGGGTGTCAGCCAAAAACATTCAGTACTTC
TRBD2,-,TRBV7-9,TRBJ2-2,CASSLGGGLAHPRTGELFF,TGTGCCAGCAGCTTAGGTGGGGGACTAGCGCATCCTCGCACCGGGGAGCTGTTTTTT
-,-,TRBV19,TRBJ1-2,CASSIDGVYGYTF,TGTGCCAGTAGTATCGACGGAGTCTATGGCTACACCTTC
TRBD1,once,TRBV12-5,TRBJ2-1,CASGLGTGGPRVNEQFF,TGTGCTAGTGGTTTGGGGACAGGGGGGCCTCGAGTCAATGAGCAGTTCTTC
TRBD1,-,TRBV5-1,TRBJ1-4,CASSAPGQGAEKLFF,TGCGCCAGCAGCGCACCGGGACAGGGTGCTGAAAAACTGTTTTTT
-,-,TRBV5-1,TRBJ2-3,CASSPGADTNTDTQYF,TGCGCCAGCAGCCCTGGGGCAGACACCAACACAGATACGCAGTATTTT
-,few,TRBV11-2,TRBJ1-1,CASSLGLTNTEAFF,TGTGCCAGCAGCTTGGGCCTCACGAACACTGAAGCTTTCTTT
-,-,TRBV7-9,TRBJ1-4,CASSFGIRGTTNEKLFF,TGTGCCAGCAGCTTCGGGATCAGGGGAACAACTAATGAAAAACTGTTTTTT